This T cell receptor beta chain was recovered during a study of cytomegalovirus exposure and HLA in healthy donors. Whereas donors were nominally healthy upon sampling, unrecorded immune exposures were probable. PCR used 60 Vbeta primers and 13 Jbeta primers. The table came from immunoSEQ multiplex PCR; TCRdb's copy has only in-frame clones and leaves some out. Seen here are some 180,000 clones, around four fifths observed once, and the top ten hold about 2.1%. Study-wide results and limits: Later work found most CMV-associated TCR beta chains apparently HLA-restricted.

Comments on this clone: The antigen is not known.

The material sequenced was PBMCs. This TCR was sampled from a woman in her 30s in good health and CMV-seronegative.

The CDR3: CASSTQLLSSYNSPLHF. DNA of the CDR3: TGTGCCAGCAGCACTCAACTCCTGAGCTCCTATAATTCACCCCTCCACTTT. This chain connects TRBV5-8 to TRBJ1-6, with unresolved D. CDR1 and CDR2 from the germline V gene are SGHTS and YDEGEE. With 4 bases removed from V and 0 bases from J, the gap between germline ends came to 14 bases. This CDR3 spans 17 amino acids.